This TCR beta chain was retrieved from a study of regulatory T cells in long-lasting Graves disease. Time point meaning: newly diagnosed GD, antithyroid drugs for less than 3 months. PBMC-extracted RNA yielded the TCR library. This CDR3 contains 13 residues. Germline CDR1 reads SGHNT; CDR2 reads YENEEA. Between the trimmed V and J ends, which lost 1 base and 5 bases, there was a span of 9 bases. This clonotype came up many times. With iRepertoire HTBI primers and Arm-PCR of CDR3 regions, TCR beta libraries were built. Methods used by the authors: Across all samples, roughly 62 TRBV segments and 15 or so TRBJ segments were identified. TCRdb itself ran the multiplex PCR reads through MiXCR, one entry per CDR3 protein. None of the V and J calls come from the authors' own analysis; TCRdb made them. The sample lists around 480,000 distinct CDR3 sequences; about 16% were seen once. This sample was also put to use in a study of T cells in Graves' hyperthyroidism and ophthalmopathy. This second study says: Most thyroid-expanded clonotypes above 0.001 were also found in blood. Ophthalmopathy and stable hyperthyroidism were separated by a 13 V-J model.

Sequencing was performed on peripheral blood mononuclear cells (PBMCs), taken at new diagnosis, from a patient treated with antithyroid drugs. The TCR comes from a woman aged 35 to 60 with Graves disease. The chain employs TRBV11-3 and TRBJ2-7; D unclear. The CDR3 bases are TGTGCCAGCAGCTTAGGGTATTGGGACGAGCAGTACTTC. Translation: CASSLGYWDEQYF.